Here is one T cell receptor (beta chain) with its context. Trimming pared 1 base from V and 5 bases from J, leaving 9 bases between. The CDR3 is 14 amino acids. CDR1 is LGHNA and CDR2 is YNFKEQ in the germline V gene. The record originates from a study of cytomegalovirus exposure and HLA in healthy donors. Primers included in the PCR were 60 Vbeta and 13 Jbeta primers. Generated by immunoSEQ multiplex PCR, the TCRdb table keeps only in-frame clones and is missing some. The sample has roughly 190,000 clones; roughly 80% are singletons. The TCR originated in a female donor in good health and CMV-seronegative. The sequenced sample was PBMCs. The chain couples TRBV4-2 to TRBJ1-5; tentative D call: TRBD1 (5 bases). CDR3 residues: CASSQVGGDQPQHF. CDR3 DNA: TGTGCCAGCAGCCAAGTTGGGGGGGATCAGCCCCAGCATTTT.